This paragraph reports one T cell receptor (beta chain). This sample is drawn from a study of CD8+ T cells in alopecia areata. Trimming cost V 10 bases and J 4 bases, with 16 bases left between them. From germline, CDR1 is ENHRY and CDR2 SYGVKD. The CDR3 contains 13 residues. After isolation, RNA underwent reverse transcription to generate cDNA as the sequencing template. The data were produced by immunoSEQ multiplex PCR, yet TCRdb's version contains in-frame clones alone and is incomplete. The sample lists around 50,000 clones, around 96% occurring once. The rearrangement uses TRBV10-3 and TRBJ1-1, with TRBD1 as a possible D gene (5 bases). The source was CD8+ T cells sorted from blood, collected at week 0. The clonotype comes from a human donor with alopecia areata. CDR3 bases: TGTGCCACCTCAACCAGGGCGGGCACTGAAGCTTTCTTT. As protein: CATSTRAGTEAFF.